This entry lists 25 T cell receptor beta chains sequenced from one sample in a study of beta chain features in type 1 diabetes. cDNA synthesis used the whole RNA isolate, giving expressed TCRB sequences. Libraries were prepared by immunoSEQ multiplex PCR; TCRdb keeps only in-frame clonotypes and omits some of them. The sample records 250,000 to 400,000 clones, around 15% being singletons. Sequenced material: central memory CD4+ T cells from blood. These receptors all stem from a man younger than 45 in good health.

There are a few counts of this clone. The chain couples TRBV30 to TRBJ1-5; no definite D call. This CDR3 spans 15 amino acids. Germline values: CDR1 GTSNPN, CDR2 SVGIG (reference sequence). The V and J ends lost 0 bases and 3 bases respectively, with 12 bases between them. The CDR3 bases are TGTGCCTGGAGTGTCGGCAGCTCAATCAATCAGCCCCAGCATTTT. This codes for CAWSVGSSINQPQHF.

The rearrangement joins TRBV5-6 to TRBJ2-3, with 9 bases identical to TRBD2. This CDR3 contains 16 residues. The trim removed 2 bases at V and 4 bases at J, leaving 8 bases unmatched. CDR1 SGHDT and CDR2 YYEEEE come from the germline V gene. The CDR3 sequence: CASSLVGTSWPDTQYF. CDR3 nucleotide sequence: TGTGCCAGCAGCTTAGTAGGGACTAGCTGGCCAGATACGCAGTATTTT. Filled out from reference TRBV5-6 and TRBJ2-3, the complete variable domain reads DAGVTQSPTHLIKTRGQQVTLRCSPKSGHDTVSWYQQALGQGPQFIFQYYEEEERQRGNFPDRFSGHQFPNYSSELNVNALLLGDSALYLCASSLVGTSWPDTQYFGPGTRLTVL.

DNA of the CDR3: TGTGCCAGCAGTTCGCAGGGGGCGCGACGTTCCCGGGAGCTGTTTTTT. Translation: CASSSQGARRSRELFF. This sequence joins TRBV6-5 and TRBJ2-2; 8 nucleotides line up with TRBD1. Germline V gives CDR1 MNHEY, CDR2 SVGAGI. This CDR3 region has 16 residues. V shed 4 bases, J shed 9 bases, and the junction held 13 bases outside the gene matches.

CDR3 amino acids: CASNYRVGQPQHF. CDR3 sequence (DNA): TGTGCCAGCAATTACAGGGTAGGGCAGCCCCAGCATTTT. The chain carries TRBV2 and TRBJ1-5, with a weak D call TRBD1 (6 bases). Trimming cost V 7 bases and J 7 bases, with 14 bases left between them. Germline V CDR1 and CDR2: SNHLY, FYNNEI. CDR3 length: 13 residues. Together with reference TRBV2 and TRBJ1-5, the CDR3 gives the full variable domain: EPEVTQTPSHQVTQMGQEVILRCVPISNHLYFYWYRQILGQKVEFLVSFYNNEISEKSEIFDDQFSVERPDGSNFTLKIRSTKLEDSAMYFCASNYRVGQPQHFGDGTRLSIL.

In this sample, this clone turned up a few times. The chain carries TRBV9 and TRBJ1-2; 9 bases are a match to TRBD1. After removal of 4 bases from V and 2 bases from J, the junction contained 6 bases not matched to a gene. The germline V gene has CDR1 SGDLS and CDR2 YYNGEE. CDR3 length equals 15 residues. CDR3 loop: CASSQGTGQNYGYTF. In DNA form, the CDR3 reads TGTGCCAGCAGCCAGGGGACAGGGCAGAACTATGGCTACACCTTC.

V usage is TRBV4-3 and J usage is TRBJ2-4; D gene uncertain. V gave up 8 bases and J gave up 1 base, with 15 bases separating them. The CDR3 is 15 residues long. Looked up from germline, CDR1 is LGHNA and CDR2 is YSLEER. CDR3 DNA sequence: TGCGCCAGCTCGTCGGGCCACGGGGCCAAAAACATTCAGTACTTC. Protein sequence: CASSSGHGAKNIQYF.

This clone has ten or more counts. The J gene is TRBJ2-1, the V gene TRBV9, with 12 positions matching TRBD2. The CDR3 runs to 17 residues. Germline V CDR1 and CDR2: SGDLS, YYNGEE. V dropped 2 bases and J dropped 7; count of bases not matched to a gene: 10. The CDR3 reads CASSVGLAGRERNEQFF. For the CDR3, the DNA is TGTGCCAGCAGCGTTGGACTAGCGGGGCGGGAAAGGAATGAGCAGTTCTTC.

This clone was counted only a few times. The chain employs TRBV11-1 and TRBJ2-7, with D uncertain. V dropped 5 bases and J dropped 2 bases, with 10 bases sitting between them. Per the germline V gene, CDR1 is SGHAT and CDR2 is FQDESV (reference sequence). This CDR3 comprises 13 residues. CDR3 coding DNA: TGTGCCAGCAGCCCCGCTGAGGCCTACGAGCAGTACGTC. It translates to CASSPAEAYEQYV.

The V call is TRBV4-2, the J call TRBJ1-4, with 9 bases identical to TRBD1. CDR3 length: 14 residues. CDR1 and CDR2 (germline): LGHNA, YNFKEQ. Trimming removed 4 bases from V and 5 bases from J; junction bases left unmatched: 2. The CDR3 loop is CASSPDRGNEKLFF. CDR3 coding DNA: TGTGCCAGCAGCCCGGACAGGGGAAATGAAAAACTGTTTTTT.

The genes are TRBV6-6 and TRBJ2-2; D not certain. The CDR3 covers 14 residues. The germline V gene has CDR1 MNHNY and CDR2 SVGAGI (reference sequence). With 7 bases removed from V and 3 bases from J, the gap between germline ends came to 12 bases. CDR3 protein: CASNSSPYTGELFF. CDR3 DNA: TGTGCCAGCAACTCCTCTCCTTACACCGGGGAGCTGTTTTTT.

This clone occurred a few times. This chain uses TRBV7-2 with TRBJ2-2; TRBD2 matches at 9 bases. V gave up 5 bases and J gave up 6 bases; unmatched junction bases: 7. Germline V CDR1 and CDR2: SGHTA, FQGNSA. CDR3 length: 15 residues. CDR3 protein: CASSPGTSRPGELFF. The DNA for the CDR3 is TGTGCCAGCAGCCCGGGGACTAGCAGGCCCGGGGAGCTGTTTTTT.

This chain uses TRBV19 with TRBJ1-2, with D perhaps TRBD1 (6 bases). Looked up from germline, CDR1 is LNHDA and CDR2 is SQIVND (reference sequence). V lost 6 bases to trimming and J lost 1 base, with 15 bases between them. There are 15 residues in the CDR3. The chain's CDR3 is CASSSQGRGNYGYTF. CDR3 nucleotides: TGTGCCAGTAGCAGCCAGGGCAGGGGTAACTATGGCTACACCTTC.

The chain couples TRBV7-3 to TRBJ2-3; D unresolved. This CDR3 region has 17 residues. Germline CDR1 is SGHTA and CDR2 is FQGTGA. Trimming pared 2 bases from V and 0 bases from J, leaving 15 bases between. The CDR3 DNA is TGTGCCAGCAGCTTACAGGTCTTATCAACTAGCACAGATACGCAGTATTTT. Translating gives CASSLQVLSTSTDTQYF.

The V and J genes are TRBV10-3 and TRBJ1-5; 10 bases are shared with TRBD1. The V gene end was trimmed by 3 bases and the J gene end by 5 bases; junction bases not matched to a gene: 1. Germline V gene lookup returns CDR1 ENHRY and CDR2 SYGVKD. The CDR3 has 14 amino acids. CDR3 bases: TGTGCCATCAGTGAAGGGACAGGGGATCAGCCCCAGCATTTT. Translated, it gives CAISEGTGDQPQHF.

This clone was found a few times. This chain connects TRBV6-5 to TRBJ2-3; a weak D match, TRBD2 (5 bases). This CDR3 region has 15 residues. V lost 6 bases and J 4 bases, leaving 17 bases between the germline ends. CDR1 and CDR2 from the germline V gene are MNHEY and SVGAGI. As DNA, the CDR3 is TGTGCCAGCAGGGAGGACGGGGATCCAGCAGATACGCAGTATTTT. It is translated as CASREDGDPADTQYF.

J is TRBJ2-5 and V is TRBV19; D unclear. With 5 bases removed from V and 7 bases from J, the gap between germline ends came to 8 bases. This CDR3 spans 11 amino acids. The germline V gene encodes CDR1 LNHDA and CDR2 SQIVND (reference sequence). The CDR3 loop is CASSPGRTQYF. For the CDR3, the DNA is TGTGCCAGTAGTCCTGGCCGGACCCAGTACTTC. Full variable domain (remainder filled in from reference TRBV19 and TRBJ2-5): DGGITQSPKYLFRKEGQNVTLSCEQNLNHDAMYWYRQDPGQGLRLIYYSQIVNDFQKGDIAEGYSVSREKKESFPLTVTSAQKNPTAFYLCASSPGRTQYFGPGTRLLVL.

The CDR3 DNA reads TGTGCCAGCAGTGATCCGGCAGGGGGGAGCACTGAAGCTTTCTTT. Amino acids: CASSDPAGGSTEAFF. This chain joins TRBV25-1 and TRBJ1-1; TRBD1 matches 7 bases. V lost 3 bases and J lost 4; bases outside the gene matches: 8. There are 15 residues in the CDR3. CDR1 and CDR2 (germline): MGHDK, SYGVNS.

The chain links TRBV5-4 to TRBJ2-3; D is uncertain. This CDR3 is built from 11 residues. Germline CDR1 SGHNT, CDR2 YYREEE (reference sequence). The germline V and J ends were trimmed by 5 bases and 6 bases, with 7 bases remaining between them. The CDR3 coding sequence is TGTGCCAGCAGGAATATTGATACGCAGTATTTT. This gives the protein CASRNIDTQYF.

The table lists this clone with a few counts. The rearrangement links TRBV27 to TRBJ2-6; D is unresolved. Trimming left V 2 bases short and J 4 bases short, with 9 bases between. The CDR3 has 15 residues. Germline V lookup: CDR1 MNHEY, CDR2 SMNVEV (reference sequence). The CDR3 DNA is TGTGCCAGCAGTTTAATGGCACAAGGGGCCAACGTCCTGACTTTC. Protein sequence: CASSLMAQGANVLTF.

The rearrangement links TRBV4-3 to TRBJ2-7; possible D gene TRBD2, 5 bases. Trimming shortened V by 0 bases and J by 5 bases, and 8 bases separated the two germline ends. The CDR3 sequence is 13 residues long. The germline gives CDR1 LGHNA, CDR2 YSLEER. CDR3 in amino acids: CASSQDERDEQYF. CDR3 DNA: TGCGCCAGCAGCCAAGATGAGAGGGACGAGCAGTACTTC.

The rearrangement uses TRBV10-2 and TRBJ2-3, with TRBD2 matching over 9 bases. The CDR3 spans 16 residues. The V gene's germline CDR1 is WSHSY and CDR2 SAAADI. With 1 base clipped from V and 5 bases from J, the junction kept 7 bases outside the gene matches. CDR3 nucleotide sequence: TGCGCCAGCAGTGAGTTATTTAGCGGGGGAGGAGATACGCAGTATTTT. It encodes CASSELFSGGGDTQYF.

The chain is built from TRBV9 and TRBJ2-5; D unclear. The V gene's germline CDR1 is SGDLS and CDR2 YYNGEE. This CDR3 has 14 residues. Deletions cut 1 base from V and 1 base from J, with 8 bases between. Written as DNA, the CDR3 is TGTGCCAGCAGCGTAAAGGCCACCCAAGAGACCCAGTACTTC. This sequence encodes CASSVKATQETQYF.

With regard to this clone: Other nucleotide sequences in the sample specify the same CDR3. This sequence joins TRBV28 and TRBJ2-2; D is unclear. The CDR3 covers 13 residues. Deletions cut 6 bases from V and 2 bases from J, with 7 bases between. In germline, CDR1 is MDHEN, CDR2 SYDVKM. The CDR3 coding sequence is TGTGCCAGCAGGACTGGAAACACCGGGGAGCTGTTTTTT. Its protein product is CASRTGNTGELFF.

This clone was observed a few times. In nucleotides, the CDR3 is TGTGCCAGCAGCGGAACGGGGAGTAGCACAGATACGCAGTATTTT. It translates to CASSGTGSSTDTQYF. V usage is TRBV5-4 and J usage is TRBJ2-3; a weak D match, TRBD2 (5 bases). This CDR3 is 15 amino acids long. V lost 4 bases and J lost 0, with 12 bases in between. Germline CDR1 SGHNT, CDR2 YYREEE (reference sequence).

V and J are TRBV11-2 and TRBJ2-1, with 14 bases lining up with TRBD2. J lost 9 bases, V lost 5 bases, and 6 bases had no gene match. The CDR3 runs to 15 residues. Per germline, CDR1 SGHAT and CDR2 FQNNGV. The CDR3, as DNA: TGTGCCAGCAGCGGGACTAGCGGGAGTCTCAGTGAGCAGTTCTTC. Its translation: CASSGTSGSLSEQFF.